Following are 6 T cell receptor beta chains from one sample sequenced in a study of T cells in Graves' hyperthyroidism and ophthalmopathy. Amplification targeted TCR beta CDR3 regions from RNA transcripts. RT-PCR in the first round (using the HTBI primer set) targeted the TCR CDR3. Each CDR3 protein gets one entry after TCRdb re-called the multiplex PCR reads with MiXCR. The data contain 300,000 to 450,000 distinct CDR3 sequences, more than 11% of them singletons. The sample comprised blood. The receptors originated from a woman aged 55-70 years with Graves' hyperthyroidism.

This clonotype appeared many times. A junction boundary mismatches the germline segment, possibly from a read error. The chain joins TRBV19 to TRBJ2-7; TRBD1 matches at 8 bases. CDR1 is LNHDA, CDR2 SQIVND, per germline (reference sequence). The CDR3 contains 14 residues. As DNA, the CDR3 is TGCGCCAGCAGCCCGGGACAGGTCTCCTACGAGCAGTACTTC. Protein product: CASSPGQVSYEQYF.

The V call is TRBV19, the J call TRBJ2-1; 12 bases line up with TRBD2. The ends lost 4 bases at V and 4 bases at J; junction bases unmatched: 14. This CDR3 is built from 19 residues. Looked up from germline, CDR1 is LNHDA and CDR2 is SQIVND (reference sequence). The CDR3 loop is CASSRRSTSGSLGYNEQFF. The CDR3 DNA sequence: TGTGCCAGTAGTAGAAGATCGACTAGCGGGAGCCTGGGGTACAATGAGCAGTTCTTC.

This clonotype has ten or more counts. This chain connects TRBV30 to TRBJ2-7, with D possibly called TRBD1 or TRBD2 (5 bases each). V lost 3 bases to trimming and J lost 0 bases, with 12 bases between them. Germline assignment: CDR1 GTSNPN and CDR2 SVGIG (reference sequence). The CDR3 loop spans 14 amino acids. CDR3 DNA sequence: TGTGCCTGGAGCCGGGGCGCTAGCTCCTACGAGCAGTACTTC. It is translated as CAWSRGASSYEQYF.

The V gene is TRBV20-1, the J gene TRBJ2-1; the match to TRBD2 covers 16 bases. The ends lost 3 bases at V and 12 bases at J; junction bases unmatched: 8. The germline V gene encodes CDR1 DFQATT and CDR2 SNEGSKA (reference sequence). The CDR3 contains 15 residues. The DNA for the CDR3 is TGCAGTGCTAGCTTCCCGGGACTAGCGGGAGGGGGGCAGTTCTTC. It codes for CSASFPGLAGGGQFF.

This clonotype was observed many times. V gene TRBV2 combines with J gene TRBJ2-7, with TRBD2 identical over 9 bases. CDR3 length: 13 amino acids. Germline V gene data show CDR1 as SNHLY and CDR2 as FYNNEI. V shed 7 bases, J shed 2 bases, and the junction held 3 bases outside the gene matches. The DNA for the CDR3 is TGTGCCAGCACGACTAGCGGCGCCTACGAGCAGTACTTC. Protein product: CASTTSGAYEQYF.

This clonotype was counted many times. This chain links TRBV18 with TRBJ2-1, with D uncertain. The CDR3 is made up of 14 amino acids. Germline CDR1 reads KGHSH; CDR2 reads LQKENI. Trimming shortened V by 3 bases and J by 5 bases, and 11 bases separated the two germline ends. The CDR3 DNA sequence: TGTGCCAGCTCACCCTCGAACGTCGACAATGAGCAGTTCTTC. Translating it yields CASSPSNVDNEQFF.